This T cell receptor (beta chain) came from a study of cytomegalovirus exposure and HLA in healthy donors. Study context: Earlier work reported approximately 110 million unique TCR beta sequences from about 200 million T cells.

Regarding this clone: As yet, its antigen is unknown.

Study results and limitations: CMV serostatus stood as the only immune exposure information on hand. Being productive about 87% or about 30% of the time was typical of most TCR beta V segments in an earlier analysis.

PCR was performed using 60 Vbeta and 13 Jbeta primers. Using immunoSEQ multiplex PCR, the repertoire was profiled, and TCRdb retains in-frame clones only, with some absent. This table has roughly 97,000 clones, about a tenth appearing once. Germline CDR1 reads SGHVS; CDR2 reads FQNEAQ. The CDR3 covers 15 residues. V lost 5 bases and J lost 3, with 17 bases in between. This sequence was found in a man in his fifties in good health and CMV-seropositive. The chain employs TRBV7-8 and TRBJ2-7; possible D gene TRBD2, 6 bases. Sequenced input: PBMCs. The CDR3 region is CASSPGPGDNYEQYF. Written as DNA, the CDR3 is TGTGCCAGCAGCCCCGGTCCGGGAGACAACTACGAGCAGTACTTC.